Below, 24 T cell receptor beta chains from the same sample are listed, as sequenced in a study of T cells in tuberculosis. The protocol was immunoSEQ multiplex PCR, while the TCRdb copy is restricted to in-frame clones and leaves out a portion. This table holds roughly 32,000 clones, over 85% found once. Documented time point: new active TB diagnosis, blood taken before or within 7 days of starting treatment. The sequencing here drew on PBMCs, taken at tuberculosis diagnosis. Receptors were obtained from an adult with tuberculosis.

The J gene is TRBJ2-1, the V gene TRBV5-4, with TRBD2 matching over 9 bases. The CDR3 is made up of 15 amino acids. J gave up 4 bases and V 4 bases, and 6 bases lay outside the gene matches. CDR1 SGHNT and CDR2 YYREEE come from the germline V gene (reference sequence). CDR3 nucleotide sequence: TGTGCCAGCAGCCAGACTAGCGGCCGTTACAATGAGCAGTTCTTC. Translation: CASSQTSGRYNEQFF.

The chain's CDR3 is CASSITSGGTYEQYF. The CDR3 DNA reads TGTGCCAGCAGCATAACTAGCGGGGGGACCTACGAGCAGTACTTC. This chain connects TRBV9 to TRBJ2-7; 12 bases are shared with TRBD2. With V trimmed by 4 bases and J by 2 bases, 4 bases remained unmatched. In germline, CDR1 is SGDLS, CDR2 YYNGEE. This CDR3 has 15 amino acids.

The chain couples TRBV4-1 to TRBJ2-5, with 10 positions matching TRBD2. The CDR3 is made up of 16 amino acids. CDR1 is MGHRA and CDR2 is YSYEKL in the germline V gene. Trimming removed 0 bases from V and 3 bases from J; junction bases left unmatched: 4. CDR3 nucleotide sequence: TGCGCCAGCAGCCAAGATTCTAGCGGGGGAAAAGAGACCCAGTACTTC. Translated: CASSQDSSGGKETQYF.

This clone was detected only a few times. The rearrangement links TRBV5-7 to TRBJ1-2; 8 bases align to TRBD1. TRBV5-7 is reported as an ORF; its role is uncertain. V shed 4 bases, J shed 8 bases, and the junction held 10 bases outside the gene matches. CDR3 length: 14 amino acids. The CDR3 sequence: CASSEGQGISGYTF. The CDR3 DNA is TGTGCCAGCAGCGAAGGACAGGGAATCTCCGGCTACACCTTC.

V is TRBV30 and J is TRBJ2-5; a possible D gene is TRBD2 (5 bases). Germline loops: CDR1 GTSNPN, CDR2 SVGIG (reference sequence). The CDR3 is 13 amino acids. The CDR3 here is CAHASGSSETQYF. In nucleotides, the CDR3 is TGTGCTCACGCGAGCGGTTCAAGCGAGACCCAGTACTTC.

This chain joins TRBV4-1 and TRBJ1-2; possibly TRBD1 for D (6 bases). With 7 bases removed from V and 3 bases from J, the gap between germline ends came to 18 bases. Germline V gene lookup returns CDR1 MGHRA and CDR2 YSYEKL. The CDR3 sequence is 15 residues long. This CDR3 reads CASIPNLGGDYGYTF. In DNA form, the CDR3 reads TGCGCCAGCATTCCTAATTTAGGGGGGGACTATGGCTACACCTTC.

The V and J genes are TRBV30 and TRBJ2-7; no firm D call. Germline V gene sequence: CDR1 GTSNPN, CDR2 SVGIG (reference sequence). V lost 4 bases to trimming and J lost 5 bases, with 12 bases between them. The length of the CDR3 is 12 residues. The CDR3 spells CAWNRASNEQYF. Written as DNA, the CDR3 is TGTGCCTGGAACCGCGCTTCCAACGAGCAGTACTTC.

This chain joins TRBV11-2 and TRBJ2-5, with 7 bases identical to TRBD1. V was pared by 0 bases and J by 4 bases, with 8 bases of the junction left unmatched. Germline V CDR1 and CDR2: SGHAT, FQNNGV. The CDR3 has 16 residues. The CDR3 DNA reads TGTGCCAGCAGCTTAGAAGGGTGGCCAGGGGGAGAGACCCAGTACTTC. Encoded protein: CASSLEGWPGGETQYF.

The CDR3 nucleotides are TGTGCCAGCAGTTGGGGACCGGGACAGGGGCCTGAGCAGTACTTC. Its translation: CASSWGPGQGPEQYF. The V gene is TRBV6-5, the J gene TRBJ2-7, with 10 bases identical to TRBD1. Looked up from germline, CDR1 is MNHEY and CDR2 is SVGAGI. The CDR3 is made up of 15 amino acids. The J segment lost 7 bases and the V segment lost 4 bases, leaving 10 bases of the junction unmatched.

The gene calls are TRBV4-1 and TRBJ2-1; tentatively, D is TRBD2 (5 bases). The CDR3 has 16 residues. Germline V gene data show CDR1 as MGHRA and CDR2 as YSYEKL. V was clipped by 3 bases and J by 5 bases, with 17 bases between them. CDR3 DNA: TGCGCCAGCAGCCATGGGAGTCAAAGCAGGAACAATGAGCAGTTCTTC. Translation: CASSHGSQSRNNEQFF.

This clone occurred once. V and J are TRBV7-3 and TRBJ2-3, with 8 bases lining up with TRBD2. This CDR3 region has 14 residues. V dropped 5 bases and J dropped 4; count of bases not matched to a gene: 5. CDR1 and CDR2 (germline): SGHTA, FQGTGA. The CDR3 coding sequence is TGTGCCAGCAGCCTGAGACTAGCGCCAGATACGCAGTATTTT. Translated, it gives CASSLRLAPDTQYF.

V is TRBV19 and J is TRBJ2-7; TRBD1 might be the D (5 bases). V was pared by 7 bases and J by 0 bases, with 13 bases between. The CDR3 contains 14 residues. Germline V gene sequence: CDR1 LNHDA, CDR2 SQIVND (reference sequence). The CDR3 DNA is TGTGCCAGTAAATTGGACACCTTCTCCTACGAGCAGTACTTC. Translation: CASKLDTFSYEQYF. Looking up the rest from reference TRBV19 and TRBJ2-7 gives the full variable domain: DGGITQSPKYLFRKEGQNVTLSCEQNLNHDAMYWYRQDPGQGLRLIYYSQIVNDFQKGDIAEGYSVSREKKESFPLTVTSAQKNPTAFYLCASKLDTFSYEQYFGPGTRLTVT.

This clone was seen a handful of times. The chain employs TRBV6-1 and TRBJ1-1, with unresolved D. The germline gives CDR1 MNHNS, CDR2 SASEGT. CDR3 length: 14 amino acids. V shed 7 bases and J shed 4 bases, with 16 bases lying between them. The CDR3 DNA is TGTGCCAGCACGACGCTCTCCGAGGGCACTGAAGCTTTCTTT. It encodes CASTTLSEGTEAFF.

V is TRBV28 and J is TRBJ2-3; possibly TRBD2 for D (6 bases). Germline lookup yields CDR1 MDHEN and CDR2 SYDVKM. The CDR3 is made up of 14 amino acids. V was shortened by 9 bases and J by 2 bases, with 15 bases between the two germline ends. As DNA, the CDR3 is TGTGCCAGTAAGAGGGGACTTCTCACAGATACGCAGTATTTT. As protein: CASKRGLLTDTQYF. Complete variable domain (other parts from reference TRBV28 and TRBJ2-3): DVKVTQSSRYLVKRTGEKVFLECVQDMDHENMFWYRQDPGLGLRLIYFSYDVKMKEKGDIPEGYSVSREKKERFSLILESASTNQTSMYLCASKRGLLTDTQYFGPGTRLTVL.

The chain recombines TRBV6-4 with TRBJ2-3; 8 nucleotides line up with TRBD2. Trimming took 4 bases from V and 0 from J; bases not matched to a gene: 0. The length of the CDR3 is 14 residues. The V gene's germline CDR1 is MRHNA and CDR2 SNTAGT. CDR3 loop: CASSASGSTDTQYF. The CDR3 DNA reads TGTGCCAGCAGTGCTAGCGGGAGCACAGATACGCAGTATTTT.

The chain uses TRBV9 and TRBJ2-2; 9 bases are shared with TRBD1. Trimming cost V 4 bases and J 1 base; bases outside gene matches: 5. Germline CDR1 SGDLS, CDR2 YYNGEE. This CDR3 has 16 amino acids. The CDR3 DNA follows: TGTGCCAGCAGCCCGAGGGACAGGGAGAACACCGGGGAGCTGTTTTTT. It codes for CASSPRDRENTGELFF.

The CDR3 DNA reads TGTGCCAGCAGTTTTACGGTCCCGGTCACAGATACGCAGTATTTT. Translating it yields CASSFTVPVTDTQYF. This chain connects TRBV28 to TRBJ2-3, with D hard to call. Trimming took 3 bases from V and 2 from J, leaving 12 bases between them. The CDR3 consists of 15 residues. The V gene's germline CDR1 is MDHEN and CDR2 SYDVKM.

The V and J genes are TRBV11-2 and TRBJ2-2; weak D call: TRBD2 (6 bases). V was trimmed by 3 bases and J by 5 bases, leaving 16 bases between them. Germline loops: CDR1 SGHAT, CDR2 FQNNGV. The CDR3 length is 16 residues. CDR3 DNA: TGTGCCAGCAGCTTGAACTTCGATCGGGGGACCGGGGAGCTGTTTTTT. Translated, it gives CASSLNFDRGTGELFF.

In its sample, this clone was seen once. The V and J genes are TRBV19 and TRBJ2-7; TRBD1 aligns across 9 bases. The CDR3 runs 15 residues. CDR1 and CDR2 (germline): LNHDA, SQIVND (reference sequence). V trimming: 4 bases; J trimming: 5 bases; junction bases outside the gene matches: 9. CDR3 sequence: CASSTPGQGPDEQYF. For the CDR3, the DNA is TGTGCCAGTAGTACCCCGGGACAGGGTCCCGACGAGCAGTACTTC.

The rearrangement joins TRBV9 to TRBJ1-3; 7 bases agree with TRBD1. The V segment lost 4 bases and the J segment 2 bases; nucleotides outside the gene matches: 6. In germline, CDR1 is SGDLS, CDR2 YYNGEE. CDR3 length: 15 amino acids. The DNA for the CDR3 is TGTGCCAGCAGCCGGGACAGTTCCACTGGAAACACCATATATTTT. Amino acid sequence: CASSRDSSTGNTIYF.

V usage is TRBV30 and J usage is TRBJ1-2; a possible D gene is TRBD1 (5 bases). CDR3 length: 14 amino acids. The germline V and J ends were trimmed by 1 base and 2 bases, with 11 bases remaining between them. Germline CDR1 is GTSNPN and CDR2 is SVGIG (reference sequence). CDR3 in DNA: TGTGCCTGGAGTGAGGGAAGGGGAAACTATGGCTACACCTTC. Translated: CAWSEGRGNYGYTF. The full variable domain, in which reference TRBV30 and TRBJ1-2 provide the parts outside the CDR3, is SQTIHQWPATLVQPVGSPLSLECTVEGTSNPNLYWYRQAAGRGLQLLFYSVGIGQISSEVPQNLSASRPQDRQFILSSKKLLLSDSGFYLCAWSEGRGNYGYTFGSGTRLTVV.

The chain recombines TRBV9 with TRBJ1-1, with D possibly matching TRBD1 (5 bases). Trimming stripped 4 bases from V and 0 bases from J, with 22 bases between. The CDR3 contains 18 residues. Germline CDR1 and CDR2: SGDLS and YYNGEE. CDR3 DNA sequence: TGTGCCAGCAGCCCAGGAGGGGTCCCCATATTCATGAACACTGAAGCTTTCTTT. Its protein product is CASSPGGVPIFMNTEAFF.

The CDR3 is CASSRGLGETQYF. For the CDR3, the DNA is TGTGCCAGCAGCAGGGGGCTCGGAGAGACCCAGTACTTC. The genes are TRBV9 and TRBJ2-5, with 7 positions matching TRBD1. V gave up 4 bases and J gave up 4 bases; unmatched junction bases: 4. The CDR3 has 13 residues. The germline CDR1 and CDR2 sequences are SGDLS and YYNGEE.

V usage is TRBV2 and J usage is TRBJ1-2; D ambiguous. CDR3 length: 12 amino acids. Germline assignment: CDR1 SNHLY and CDR2 FYNNEI. V was trimmed by 7 bases and J by 4 bases, leaving 10 bases between them. The CDR3 reads CASTTQSYGYTF. CDR3 sequence (DNA): TGTGCCAGCACTACGCAATCCTATGGCTACACCTTC.